The clone carrying this T cell receptor (beta chain) was seen a few times. The record originates from a study of vaccination and CD4 T cells after COVID-19. TCRdb redid the calling of the PCR reads with MiXCR, one entry per CDR3 protein. Altogether about 20,000 distinct CDR3 sequences are present, roughly 64% being singletons, with the ten largest covering roughly 1.1%. The V and J ends lost 5 bases and 10 bases, in that order; junction bases with no gene match: 8. Germline lookup yields CDR1 MNHNS and CDR2 SASEGT. The CDR3 totals 13 residues. The receptor was derived from a human donor who had recovered from COVID-19. Specimen: CD4+ T cells from blood, collected after SARS-CoV-2 vaccination. The chain joins TRBV6-1 to TRBJ1-3; 7 nucleotides match TRBD1. The CDR3 DNA reads TGTGCCAGCAGTCCCCGACAGGGAGGTACCATATATTTT. The encoded protein is CASSPRQGGTIYF.